A selection of T cell receptor beta chains follows, all from one sample in a study of glioma-infiltrating T cells after dendritic cell vaccination. Assay used: immunoSEQ multiplex PCR; TCRdb lists only in-frame clones, some missing. The sample holds fewer than 85,000 clones, over 75% seen once. Here the sequenced sample was blood, taken before dendritic cell vaccination. The origin of the receptors is a human donor with glioblastoma. Each CDR3 is given with its conserved first and last residue. Fields, in order: D gene, V gene, clone size, J gene, CDR3 DNA, CDR3 protein. A D gene is named only where the DNA matches it firmly. The size of a clone is reported for some rows only, either as once, few or many, or as a class for expanded clones.

D: .
V: TRBV4-2
size: .
J: TRBJ1-5
DNA: TGTGCCAGCAGCCAAGGGAGAGAGGCATTTCAGCCCCAGCATTTT
CDR3: CASSQGREAFQPQHF

D: .
V: TRBV10-3
size: few
J: TRBJ1-1
DNA: TGTGCCATCAGTGATTACAGGTACACTGAAGCTTTCTTT
CDR3: CAISDYRYTEAFF

D: .
V: TRBV5-1
size: few
J: TRBJ1-1
DNA: TGCGCCAGCAGCCCGGGGGGAGGAATTCTGAACACTGAAGCTTTCTTT
CDR3: CASSPGGGILNTEAFF

D: TRBD1
V: TRBV11-3
size: once
J: TRBJ2-2
DNA: TGTGCCAGCACCCTGGACAGGGGACGCGCTGGCACCGGGGAGCTGTTTTTT
CDR3: CASTLDRGRAGTGELFF

D: .
V: TRBV10-3
size: .
J: TRBJ2-4
DNA: TGTGCCATCAGTGAGTTAACAGCGGGTGGCATTCAGTACTTC
CDR3: CAISELTAGGIQYF

D: .
V: TRBV5-1
size: once
J: TRBJ1-4
DNA: TGCGCCAGCAGGCCCGGTGCAGGGGCGATTCCCTCTAATGAAAAACTGTTTTTT
CDR3: CASRPGAGAIPSNEKLFF

D: .
V: TRBV5-1
size: .
J: TRBJ2-2
DNA: TGCGCCAGCAGCGGAGGGAGAGGGGCCGGGGAGCTGTTTTTT
CDR3: CASSGGRGAGELFF

D: TRBD2
V: TRBV11-1
size: .
J: TRBJ2-5
DNA: TGTGCCAGCAGCTACCTGACTAGCGGGGGGAGAGAGACCCAGTACTTC
CDR3: CASSYLTSGGRETQYF

D: .
V: TRBV7-9
size: .
J: TRBJ1-1
DNA: TGTGCCAGCAGCTTAGGTGGGGGCTCGATGGAAGCTTTCTTT
CDR3: CASSLGGGSMEAFF

D: .
V: TRBV9
size: .
J: TRBJ1-1
DNA: TGTGCCAGCAGCGTAGACCCCGCCCTCGGTACTGAAGCTTTCTTT
CDR3: CASSVDPALGTEAFF

D: .
V: TRBV5-4
size: few
J: TRBJ2-5
DNA: TGTGCCAGCAGCGCCGGACTATCCCAAGAGACCCAGTACTTC
CDR3: CASSAGLSQETQYF

D: .
V: TRBV6-5
size: .
J: TRBJ1-4
DNA: TGTGCCAGCAGTCCCCGCCAGGGATCGGTTGAAAAACTGTTTTTT
CDR3: CASSPRQGSVEKLFF

D: TRBD2
V: TRBV18
size: .
J: TRBJ2-7
DNA: TGTGCCAGCTCACCACCCAGCTCGGGGGGGATATACGAGCAGTACTTC
CDR3: CASSPPSSGGIYEQYF

D: .
V: TRBV27
size: .
J: TRBJ1-3
DNA: TGTGCCAGCAGTCCGCTCGGAGTCACTTCTGGAAACACCATATATTTT
CDR3: CASSPLGVTSGNTIYF

D: TRBD2
V: TRBV29-1
size: few
J: TRBJ2-3
DNA: TGCAGCGGTACCGGGACTAGCGGGGCAGATACGCAGTATTTT
CDR3: CSGTGTSGADTQYF

D: .
V: TRBV2
size: .
J: TRBJ1-1
DNA: TGTGCCAGCAAGGCAGGTTTGAACACTGAAGCTTTCTTT
CDR3: CASKAGLNTEAFF

D: .
V: TRBV5-1
size: .
J: TRBJ2-6
DNA: TGCGCCAGCAGCCCGCGACAGAACTCTGGGGCCAACGTCCTGACTTTC
CDR3: CASSPRQNSGANVLTF

D: .
V: TRBV21-1
size: .
J: TRBJ2-3
DNA: TGTGCCAGCAGCAAAACGAACCTAGCGACTAGCACAGATACGCAGTATTTT
CDR3: CASSKTNLATSTDTQYF

D: TRBD1
V: TRBV19
size: .
J: TRBJ2-5
DNA: TGTGCCAGTAGTATAGACGACAGGGGCCAAGAGACCCAGTACTTC
CDR3: CASSIDDRGQETQYF

D: .
V: TRBV5-1
size: .
J: TRBJ1-1
DNA: TGCGCCAGCAGCATCTCGGGTGAAGCTTTCTTT
CDR3: CASSISGEAFF

D: .
V: TRBV5-1
size: .
J: TRBJ2-2
DNA: TGCGCCAGCAGCTTGGCCAGGCGGGAAACCGGGGAGCTGTTTTTT
CDR3: CASSLARRETGELFF

D: TRBD1
V: TRBV6-5
size: .
J: TRBJ1-4
DNA: TGTGCCAGCAGTCCGGGGGACAGGGCCAAAGAAAAACTGTTTTTT
CDR3: CASSPGDRAKEKLFF

D: .
V: TRBV5-6
size: .
J: TRBJ2-1
DNA: TGTGCCAGCAGCTGGGGCAGTGACGATGAGCAGTTCTTC
CDR3: CASSWGSDDEQFF

D: .
V: TRBV5-6
size: .
J: TRBJ1-6
DNA: TGTGCCAGCAGCACCACAGGGTCCCTCCACTTT
CDR3: CASSTTGSLHF

D: TRBD1
V: TRBV11-1
size: once
J: TRBJ1-4
DNA: TGTGCCAGCAGCTCAGGGGACAGGGTCGGAGATGAAAAACTGTTTTTT
CDR3: CASSSGDRVGDEKLFF

D: TRBD1
V: TRBV2
size: once
J: TRBJ1-1
DNA: TGTGCCAGCAAGGGACAGGGTGACACTGAAGCTTTCTTT
CDR3: CASKGQGDTEAFF

D: .
V: TRBV4-2
size: .
J: TRBJ2-3
DNA: TGTGCCAGCAGCCAAGGTTCCGGGGGCACAGATACGCAGTATTTT
CDR3: CASSQGSGGTDTQYF

D: TRBD1
V: TRBV5-1
size: .
J: TRBJ1-2
DNA: TGCGCCAGCAGCGCACGACAGGGGGCGAGCCACTATGGCTACACCTTC
CDR3: CASSARQGASHYGYTF

D: TRBD1
V: TRBV7-7
size: medium-sized
J: TRBJ2-5
DNA: TGTGCCAGCAGCAGGGACAGGGACATCGGGGAGACCCAGTACTTC
CDR3: CASSRDRDIGETQYF

D: .
V: TRBV10-3
size: few
J: TRBJ1-3
DNA: TGTGCCATCGGGAGGGCTGGAAACACCATATATTTT
CDR3: CAIGRAGNTIYF

D: .
V: TRBV11-3
size: .
J: TRBJ2-2
DNA: TGTGCCAGCAGCGACTATAAGCAGGGAGGAACCGGGGAGCTGTTTTTT
CDR3: CASSDYKQGGTGELFF

D: .
V: TRBV2
size: once
J: TRBJ1-2
DNA: TGTGCCAGCTCCGGAGATGGGGGCTACACCTTC
CDR3: CASSGDGGYTF

D: .
V: TRBV21-1
size: .
J: TRBJ1-1
DNA: TGTGCCAGCTTCCTGGGCCTCAAGAAAATGAACACTGAAGCTTTCTTT
CDR3: CASFLGLKKMNTEAFF

D: .
V: TRBV9
size: .
J: TRBJ1-2
DNA: TGTGCCAGCAGGAGGGCGGGGAAGGATGGCTACACCTTC
CDR3: CASRRAGKDGYTF

D: TRBD2
V: TRBV6-1
size: .
J: TRBJ2-3
DNA: TGTGCCAGCAGTGATGTACTAGCGGGAATGTTT
CDR3: CASSDVLAGMF

D: TRBD1
V: TRBV2
size: .
J: TRBJ1-5
DNA: TGTGCCAGCATCGAACAGGGGGCGAGCAGCAATCAGCCCCAGCATTTT
CDR3: CASIEQGASSNQPQHF

D: TRBD1
V: TRBV5-1
size: once
J: TRBJ1-1
DNA: TGCGCCAGCAGCTTCCAGGGGGAGAACACTGAAGCTTTCTTT
CDR3: CASSFQGENTEAFF

D: .
V: TRBV7-6
size: .
J: TRBJ2-1
DNA: TGTGCCAGCAGCTACAATGGTTGGCATGAGCAGTTCTTC
CDR3: CASSYNGWHEQFF

D: TRBD2
V: TRBV5-4
size: .
J: TRBJ2-1
DNA: TGTGCCAGCAGCCTCTCTAGCGGGGGGGCCTACAATGAGCAGTTCTTC
CDR3: CASSLSSGGAYNEQFF

D: .
V: TRBV5-4
size: once
J: TRBJ2-6
DNA: TGTGCCAGCACGACCACCGGGGGAAGTTCTGGGGCCAACGTCCTGACTTTC
CDR3: CASTTTGGSSGANVLTF

D: .
V: TRBV5-1
size: .
J: TRBJ1-5
DNA: TGCGCCAGCAGCTTAATCAGTGATAATCAGCCCCAGCATTTT
CDR3: CASSLISDNQPQHF

D: TRBD1
V: TRBV6-1
size: .
J: TRBJ1-4
DNA: TGTGCCAGCAGTGAAGCGGCGGGACAGGGTGAAAAACTGTTTTTT
CDR3: CASSEAAGQGEKLFF

D: TRBD1
V: TRBV6-6
size: .
J: TRBJ1-2
DNA: TGTGCCAGCCGATATCGTGGACAGGGTGTCTATGGCTACACCTTC
CDR3: CASRYRGQGVYGYTF

D: .
V: TRBV11-3
size: .
J: TRBJ2-1
DNA: TGTGCCAGCAGCTCCGGGGAGTACAATGAGCAGTTCTTC
CDR3: CASSSGEYNEQFF

D: TRBD2
V: TRBV2
size: .
J: TRBJ2-1
DNA: TGTGCCAGCAGTGAAGAGCTAGCGGGGCAATGGAGCTCCTACAATGAGCAGTTCTTC
CDR3: CASSEELAGQWSSYNEQFF

D: TRBD2
V: TRBV5-1
size: .
J: TRBJ2-1
DNA: TGCGCCAGCAGCCCACTAGCGGGGAATGAGCAGTTCTTC
CDR3: CASSPLAGNEQFF

D: .
V: TRBV6-6
size: .
J: TRBJ2-1
DNA: TGTGCCAGCAGTCTATACAGGGAAAACAATGAGCAGTTCTTC
CDR3: CASSLYRENNEQFF

D: .
V: TRBV6-5
size: once
J: TRBJ1-2
DNA: TGTGCCAGCAGTTACAACAGGGACTATGGCTACACCTTC
CDR3: CASSYNRDYGYTF